This entry lists 30 T cell receptor beta chains sequenced from one sample in a study of PD-L1 blockade in urothelial cancer. The data were produced by immunoSEQ multiplex PCR, yet TCRdb's version contains in-frame clones alone and is incomplete. The sample includes around 27,000 clones, 80% to 85% of them seen just once. Source: PBMCs, taken around atezolizumab (anti-PD-L1) treatment. Receptors originate from a man aged 50-59 years with urothelial cancer.

The chain combines TRBV23-1 with TRBJ2-2, with 8 positions matching TRBD1. TRBV23-1 is reported as an ORF; its role is uncertain. The length of the CDR3 is 16 residues. After removal of 4 bases from V and 4 bases from J, the junction contained 8 bases not matched to a gene. The CDR3 loop is CASSPTGTGTTGELFF. The CDR3 bases are TGCGCCAGCAGTCCCACCGGGACAGGAACCACCGGGGAGCTGTTTTTT.

The V and J genes are TRBV27 and TRBJ2-5; 8 bases line up with TRBD1. The J segment lost 1 base and the V segment lost 3 bases, leaving 1 base of the junction unmatched. This CDR3 comprises 14 residues. From germline, CDR1 is MNHEY and CDR2 SMNVEV (reference sequence). For the CDR3, the DNA is TGTGCCAGCAGTTTGGGGACAGGCCAAGAGACCCAGTACTTC. It codes for CASSLGTGQETQYF.

The chain employs TRBV9 and TRBJ2-3, with D possibly TRBD1 on 5 matching bases. The germline V gene encodes CDR1 SGDLS and CDR2 YYNGEE. The CDR3 length is 16 residues. V gave up 0 bases and J gave up 2 bases, with 13 bases separating them. CDR3 loop: CASSVGGQPPTDTQYF. The CDR3, as DNA: TGTGCCAGCAGCGTAGGGGGCCAGCCCCCCACAGATACGCAGTATTTT.

The chain links TRBV18 to TRBJ1-5, with TRBD1 identical over 10 bases. The J segment lost 4 bases and the V segment lost 4 bases, leaving 1 base of the junction unmatched. CDR1 and CDR2 from the germline V gene are KGHSH and LQKENI. The CDR3 has 14 residues. CDR3 in amino acids: CASSRTGGNQPQHF. The CDR3 coding sequence is TGTGCCAGCTCACGGACAGGGGGGAATCAGCCCCAGCATTTT.

V and J are TRBV18 and TRBJ2-1; 8 bases line up with TRBD2. After removal of 2 bases from V and 0 bases from J, the junction contained 0 bases not matched to a gene. Germline assignment: CDR1 KGHSH and CDR2 LQKENI. This CDR3 comprises 15 residues. CDR3 nucleotides: TGTGCCAGCTCACCAGCGGGGGGCTCCTACAATGAGCAGTTCTTC. Residues: CASSPAGGSYNEQFF.

V gene TRBV5-6 combines with J gene TRBJ2-1, with a possible D match to TRBD2 (6 bases). Between the trimmed V and J ends, which lost 0 bases and 9 bases, there was a span of 13 bases. The V gene's germline CDR1 is SGHDT and CDR2 YYEEEE. CDR3 length: 14 residues. CDR3 region: CASSLGLVPPEQFF. For the CDR3, the DNA is TGTGCCAGCAGCTTGGGACTAGTCCCCCCTGAGCAGTTCTTC.

This chain connects TRBV9 to TRBJ1-1, with 10 bases fitting TRBD1. Per germline, CDR1 SGDLS and CDR2 YYNGEE. This CDR3 has 16 amino acids. J lost 3 bases, V lost 3 bases, and 8 bases had no gene match. The CDR3 sequence is CASSALTGTGDTEAFF. CDR3 in DNA: TGTGCCAGCAGCGCCTTAACCGGGACAGGGGACACTGAAGCTTTCTTT.

The rearrangement uses TRBV10-2 and TRBJ2-7; TRBD1 aligns across 7 bases. From germline, CDR1 is WSHSY and CDR2 SAAADI. J was trimmed by 4 bases and V by 5 bases; bases with no gene match: 5. This CDR3 spans 13 amino acids. The CDR3 DNA sequence: TGCGCCAGCAGTAGGGGGCGCGCGTACGAGCAGTACGTC. It is translated as CASSRGRAYEQYV.

This chain's CDR3 is CASSPGQGGLRNSPLHF. In DNA, the CDR3 is TGTGCCAGTAGTCCGGGACAGGGTGGATTACGGAATTCACCCCTCCACTTT. V is TRBV19 and J is TRBJ1-6; 9 bases line up with TRBD1. This CDR3 has 17 residues. V trimming: 5 bases; J trimming: 7 bases; junction bases outside the gene matches: 12. Germline assignment: CDR1 LNHDA and CDR2 SQIVND (reference sequence).

The CDR3 sequence is CASSLEQGYGYTF. As DNA, the CDR3 is TGTGCCAGCAGTTTAGAACAGGGTTATGGCTACACCTTC. The rearrangement links TRBV28 to TRBJ1-2, with D tentatively TRBD1 (6 bases). The V gene lost 2 bases and the J gene lost 5 bases, with 9 bases spanning the gap. The CDR3 is 13 residues long. From germline, CDR1 is MDHEN and CDR2 SYDVKM.

This chain uses TRBV7-9 with TRBJ1-4, with D possibly TRBD1 on 6 matching bases. Germline lookup yields CDR1 SEHNR and CDR2 FQNEAQ (reference sequence). Trimming left V 5 bases short and J 7 bases short, with 14 bases between. The CDR3 is made up of 14 amino acids. DNA of the CDR3: TGTGCCAGCAGCAAACAGACAGGCCGTGAAAAACTGTTTTTT. It codes for CASSKQTGREKLFF.

This chain links TRBV6-1 with TRBJ2-7; 7 positions match TRBD2. Germline V gene data show CDR1 as MNHNS and CDR2 as SASEGT. The V and J ends lost 7 bases and 0 bases, in that order; junction bases with no gene match: 9. CDR3 length: 15 residues. This CDR3 reads CASIPGGTSSYEQYV. The CDR3 DNA reads TGTGCCAGCATTCCCGGGGGGACCAGCTCCTACGAGCAGTACGTC.

The chain carries TRBV18 and TRBJ2-7; D is ambiguous. The V end lost 3 bases, the J end lost 4 bases, and 7 bases lay between the germline ends. Looked up from germline, CDR1 is KGHSH and CDR2 is LQKENI. The CDR3 covers 12 residues. The CDR3 nucleotides are TGTGCCAGCTCACCGCTAGGTTACGAGCAGTACTTC. Its translation: CASSPLGYEQYF.

The DNA for the CDR3 is TGTGCCAGCAGTTCCCCACTCTACGAGCAGTACTTC. It encodes CASSSPLYEQYF. This chain connects TRBV28 to TRBJ2-7; D remains unclear. Germline V gene lookup returns CDR1 MDHEN and CDR2 SYDVKM. The CDR3 is 12 amino acids. V was clipped by 4 bases and J by 3 bases, with 7 bases between them.

This chain joins TRBV5-1 and TRBJ2-6, with TRBD1 as a possible D gene (6 bases). Per the germline V gene, CDR1 is SGHRS and CDR2 is YFSETQ. The CDR3 is 16 residues long. V was shortened by 2 bases and J by 4 bases, with 13 bases between the two germline ends. This CDR3 is CASSFEGGQGANVLTF. The CDR3 DNA reads TGCGCCAGCAGCTTTGAAGGTGGACAGGGGGCCAACGTCCTGACTTTC.

V gene TRBV4-1 combines with J gene TRBJ2-7; D may be TRBD2 (5 bases). Trimming removed 4 bases at V and 0 bases at J, with 13 bases between. CDR3 size: 15 residues. Germline CDR1 MGHRA, CDR2 YSYEKL. The CDR3 coding sequence is TGCGCCAGCAGCCGAGAAGCGGAGTACTCCTACGAGCAGTACTTC. It encodes CASSREAEYSYEQYF.

The chain uses TRBV5-1 and TRBJ2-1; 11 nucleotides match TRBD2. There are 16 residues in the CDR3. Per the germline V gene, CDR1 is SGHRS and CDR2 is YFSETQ. Trimming removed 4 bases from V and 5 bases from J; junction bases left unmatched: 8. The CDR3 coding sequence is TGCGCCAGCAGCATCCAACTAGCGGGGGTAAACAATGAGCAGTTCTTC. This translates into CASSIQLAGVNNEQFF.

V gene TRBV7-8 combines with J gene TRBJ1-1, with D possibly matching TRBD1 (5 bases). V shed 1 base and J shed 0 bases, with 9 bases lying between them. CDR3 length: 15 amino acids. CDR1 is SGHVS, CDR2 FQNEAQ, per germline. The CDR3 DNA is TGTGCCAGCAGCTTAGGGGGCAGTATGAACACTGAAGCTTTCTTT. Translating gives CASSLGGSMNTEAFF.

The rearrangement links TRBV6-6 to TRBJ2-3; D is possibly TRBD2 (5 bases). The germline V and J ends were trimmed by 10 bases and 0 bases, with 14 bases remaining between them. The CDR3 runs to 14 residues. Looked up from germline, CDR1 is MNHNY and CDR2 is SVGAGI (reference sequence). CDR3 in amino acids: CAISGVASTDTQYF. The DNA for the CDR3 is TGTGCCATAAGCGGAGTCGCTAGCACAGATACGCAGTATTTT.

The chain recombines TRBV18 with TRBJ1-4; the D gene is possibly TRBD1 (5 bases). Trimming pared 6 bases from V and 6 bases from J, leaving 14 bases between. Germline lookup yields CDR1 KGHSH and CDR2 LQKENI. The CDR3 spans 14 residues. The CDR3 is CASSRQGGDEKLFF. The CDR3 nucleotides read TGTGCCAGCTCTCGGCAGGGTGGCGATGAAAAACTGTTTTTT.

The chain couples TRBV11-2 to TRBJ1-4; 11 bases line up with TRBD1. Germline trimming cut 7 bases from V and 8 bases from J; bases unmatched to any gene: 6. The germline gives CDR1 SGHAT, CDR2 FQNNGV. The length of the CDR3 is 14 residues. The CDR3 protein is CASTVDRGREKLFF. The CDR3 DNA reads as TGTGCCAGCACCGTGGACAGGGGGCGCGAAAAACTGTTTTTT.

This clone was counted once. The chain's CDR3 is CASSPGSNLGNTIYF. CDR3 coding DNA: TGTGCCAGCAGCCCGGGGTCGAACCTTGGAAACACCATATATTTT. This rearrangement joins TRBV7-9 to TRBJ1-3; D call uncertain. V lost 5 bases and J lost 3, with 14 bases in between. The germline V gene has CDR1 SEHNR and CDR2 FQNEAQ (reference sequence). The CDR3 has 15 amino acids.

The sample holds one count of this clone. The chain carries TRBV15 and TRBJ1-5; TRBD1 matches 7 bases. With V trimmed by 2 bases and J by 6 bases, 4 bases remained unmatched. CDR3 size: 14 residues. Germline CDR1 is LNHNV and CDR2 is YYDKDF (reference sequence). This CDR3 reads CATSRQGVGQPQHF. In DNA, the CDR3 is TGTGCCACCAGCAGACAGGGGGTAGGTCAGCCCCAGCATTTT.

The chain has TRBV7-9 and TRBJ2-1; TRBD2 might be the D (5 bases). CDR1 and CDR2 from the germline V gene are SEHNR and FQNEAQ (reference sequence). The CDR3 length is 18 residues. Trimming cost V 3 bases and J 8 bases, with 26 bases left between them. For the CDR3, the DNA is TGTGCCAGCAGCTTCAGATCCATTACTAGATCCCCCGAGGATGAGCAGTTCTTC. It translates to CASSFRSITRSPEDEQFF.

The chain links TRBV10-1 to TRBJ2-7, with D possibly matching TRBD1 (7 bases). V dropped 6 bases and J dropped 3 bases, with 15 bases sitting between them. CDR3 length equals 14 residues. CDR1 WNHNN and CDR2 SYGVQD come from the germline V gene (reference sequence). In DNA form, the CDR3 reads TGCGCCAGCAGCCGGGGGCAGGGGGTCTACGAGCAGTACGTC. Its protein product is CASSRGQGVYEQYV.

This clone was seen a few times. The chain carries TRBV5-6 and TRBJ1-5, with D perhaps TRBD1 (5 bases). CDR1 and CDR2 (germline): SGHDT, YYEEEE. The CDR3 runs to 17 residues. Trimming left V 0 bases short and J 2 bases short, with 15 bases between. The CDR3 is CASSLAGGGGGNQPQHF. CDR3 DNA: TGTGCCAGCAGCTTGGCCGGGGGGGGAGGTGGCAATCAGCCCCAGCATTTT.

The chain recombines TRBV6-1 with TRBJ1-5; D ambiguous. Trimming left V 4 bases short and J 7 bases short, with 11 bases between. CDR3 size: 13 residues. Looked up from germline, CDR1 is MNHNS and CDR2 is SASEGT. The CDR3 sequence is CASSALGGQPQHF. DNA for the CDR3: TGTGCCAGCAGTGCTTTGGGAGGCCAGCCCCAGCATTTT.

This chain connects TRBV5-8 to TRBJ2-6, with a tentative D call TRBD2 (5 bases). V was shortened by 0 bases and J by 4 bases, with 8 bases between the two germline ends. The CDR3 is 15 residues long. Per germline, CDR1 SGHTS and CDR2 YDEGEE. Here the CDR3 reads CASSLGGWGANVLTF. For the CDR3, the DNA is TGTGCCAGCAGCTTGGGCGGGTGGGGGGCCAACGTCCTGACTTTC.

The chain couples TRBV19 to TRBJ1-1; a possible D gene is TRBD1 (6 bases). V shed 11 bases and J shed 5 bases, with 24 bases lying between them. From germline, CDR1 is LNHDA and CDR2 SQIVND (reference sequence). CDR3 length: 15 residues. This CDR3 is CAARSPGALGTEAFF. CDR3 coding DNA: TGTGCCGCGCGATCCCCAGGGGCTCTGGGTACTGAAGCTTTCTTT.

The rearrangement uses TRBV9 and TRBJ1-2; D not resolved. The CDR3 is made up of 12 amino acids. The germline V gene has CDR1 SGDLS and CDR2 YYNGEE. As DNA, the CDR3 is TGTTCTTCTTCCGGGATGGCCTATGGCTACACCTTC. This translates into CSSSGMAYGYTF.